The 31 T cell receptor beta chains presented below share a single source sample, sequenced in a study of technical replicates of blood from several donors. Libraries were prepared by immunoSEQ multiplex PCR; TCRdb keeps only in-frame clonotypes and omits some of them. The data hold 13,000 to 15,000 clones, with roughly three quarters observed a single time. Material: PBMCs. These receptor sequences come from a human donor in good health.

The chain employs TRBV12-5 and TRBJ1-1; 8 bases align to TRBD1. Germline-derived CDR1 and CDR2 are LGHNT and FRNRAP. The CDR3 length is 13 residues. Unmatched junction bases numbered 2, after V lost 3 bases and J lost 5 bases. The CDR3 is CASGLTGGTEAFF. The CDR3, as DNA: TGTGCTAGTGGTTTAACAGGGGGAACTGAAGCTTTCTTT.

V usage is TRBV5-1 and J usage is TRBJ2-7, with D tentatively TRBD1 (5 bases). Germline CDR1 is SGHRS and CDR2 is YFSETQ. The CDR3 covers 17 residues. V was trimmed by 7 bases and J by 2 bases, leaving 25 bases between them. The CDR3 coding sequence is TGCGCCAGCTCCGCTGGCCCAGGGATGGGTAAAGCCTACGAGCAGTACTTC. This sequence encodes CASSAGPGMGKAYEQYF.

V gene TRBV5-5 combines with J gene TRBJ1-1; 8 bases match TRBD1. The CDR3 spans 14 residues. Germline CDR1 is SGHKS and CDR2 is YYEKEE (reference sequence). V lost 4 bases, J lost 1 base, and 3 bases stayed unmatched. In DNA form, the CDR3 reads TGTGCCAGCAGCACAGGGACAGGGAACACTGAAGCTTTCTTT. It is translated as CASSTGTGNTEAFF.

The chain joins TRBV9 to TRBJ1-2; TRBD1 matches 8 bases. This CDR3 contains 14 residues. Looked up from germline, CDR1 is SGDLS and CDR2 is YYNGEE. The trim removed 7 bases at V and 4 bases at J, leaving 9 bases unmatched. Here the CDR3 reads CASAPQGGGYGYTF. DNA of the CDR3: TGTGCCAGCGCCCCACAGGGGGGGGGCTATGGCTACACCTTC.

This chain joins TRBV29-1 and TRBJ1-5; D may be TRBD1 (6 bases). Trimming took 6 bases from V and 2 from J, leaving 17 bases between them. Germline values: CDR1 SQVTM, CDR2 ANQGSEA. The CDR3 is 15 amino acids. The CDR3: CSVAEGVLGNQPQHF. CDR3 sequence (DNA): TGCAGCGTGGCCGAGGGGGTCCTGGGCAATCAGCCCCAGCATTTT.

The chain recombines TRBV11-3 with TRBJ1-1; D possibly corresponds to TRBD1 (6 bases). V was cut by 3 bases and J by 2 bases, with 10 bases left in between. Germline V CDR1 and CDR2: SGHNT, YENEEA. The CDR3 runs to 14 residues. CDR3 protein: CASSFTGTNTEAFF. Written as DNA, the CDR3 is TGTGCCAGCAGCTTCACCGGGACAAACACTGAAGCTTTCTTT. The variable domain in full, completed from reference TRBV11-3 and TRBJ1-1, reads EAGVVQSPRYKIIEKKQPVAFWCNPISGHNTLYWYLQNLGQGPELLIRYENEEAVDDSQLPKDRFSAERLKGVDSTLKIQPAELGDSAVYLCASSFTGTNTEAFFGQGTRLTVV.

This clone has a single count. V gene TRBV30 combines with J gene TRBJ1-1; no definite D call. Trimming shortened V by 3 bases and J by 0 bases, and 14 bases separated the two germline ends. The length of the CDR3 is 15 residues. CDR1 GTSNPN and CDR2 SVGIG come from the germline V gene (reference sequence). In DNA, the CDR3 is TGTGCCTGGAGACCGACTGGCGCCATGAACACTGAAGCTTTCTTT. Its protein is CAWRPTGAMNTEAFF.

V and J are TRBV27 and TRBJ1-1, with D tentatively TRBD1 (5 bases). Germline V gives CDR1 MNHEY, CDR2 SMNVEV (reference sequence). The ends were cut back, 4 bases at V and 3 bases at J, with 9 bases in the middle. CDR3 length: 13 residues. The CDR3 is CASSYTGDTEAFF. The CDR3 coding sequence is TGTGCCAGCAGTTATACGGGGGACACTGAAGCTTTCTTT.

The table lists this clone with a few counts. This sequence joins TRBV20-1 and TRBJ1-1; TRBD1 agrees at 9 bases. Germline V gives CDR1 DFQATT, CDR2 SNEGSKA (reference sequence). J lost 9 bases, V lost 6 bases, and 5 bases had no gene match. The CDR3 is 11 amino acids. CDR3 protein: CSAVQGAQAFF. The CDR3 DNA is TGCAGTGCGGTACAGGGGGCCCAAGCTTTCTTT.

The chain is built from TRBV6-5 and TRBJ2-2; 10 bases agree with TRBD1. The CDR3 totals 15 residues. The germline CDR1 and CDR2 sequences are MNHEY and SVGAGI. Trimming at V came to 5 bases and at J to 6 bases, leaving 6 bases not matched to a gene. CDR3 sequence reads: CASSQSDRGAGELFF. The CDR3, as DNA: TGTGCCAGCAGTCAATCGGACAGGGGGGCCGGGGAGCTGTTTTTT.

The V gene is TRBV7-6, the J gene TRBJ2-1; tentative D call: TRBD2 (5 bases). Germline V gene lookup returns CDR1 SGHVS and CDR2 FNYEAQ. The CDR3 runs 14 residues. Trimming shortened V by 7 bases and J by 8 bases, and 18 bases separated the two germline ends. Written as DNA, the CDR3 is TGTGCCAGCACCCCCGATTCCGCGGGCTATGAGCAGTTCTTC. This gives the protein CASTPDSAGYEQFF.

This chain links TRBV13 with TRBJ2-1; the match to TRBD2 covers 14 bases. This CDR3 spans 18 amino acids. J was trimmed by 4 bases and V by 3 bases; bases with no gene match: 8. Germline V lookup: CDR1 PRHDT, CDR2 FYEKMQ (reference sequence). In DNA, the CDR3 is TGTGCCAGCAGCTTCCTCCGACTAGCGGGAGGGGTGTACAATGAGCAGTTCTTC. It is translated as CASSFLRLAGGVYNEQFF.

This chain connects TRBV1 to TRBJ2-1; no check of the table's D call, TRBD2, against the DNA was made. TRBV1 is a pseudogene locus. CDR3 length: 18 residues. The CDR3 spells CTSSQDKGGRGNYNEQFF. The DNA of the CDR3 is TGCACCAGCAGCCAAGATAAAGGAGGCCGGGGGAACTACAATGAGCAGTTCTTC.

The CDR3 loop is CASSLSSGSGEQYF. The CDR3 coding sequence is TGTGCCAGCAGCCTTTCTAGCGGGAGCGGCGAGCAGTACTTC. The chain has TRBV11-2 and TRBJ2-7; 10 bases fit TRBD2. Looked up from germline, CDR1 is SGHAT and CDR2 is FQNNGV. Trimming at V came to 5 bases and at J to 6 bases, leaving 7 bases not matched to a gene. The CDR3 is made up of 14 amino acids.

The chain uses TRBV6-5 and TRBJ1-5; D not resolved. The CDR3 is made up of 15 amino acids. Deletions cut 4 bases from V and 3 bases from J, with 13 bases between. CDR1 is MNHEY, CDR2 SVGAGI, per germline. The CDR3 bases are TGTGCCAGCAGTTTAGCGGTGGGAACCAATCAGCCCCAGCATTTT. This gives the protein CASSLAVGTNQPQHF.

The rearrangement joins TRBV19 to TRBJ2-3, with TRBD1 matching 10 bases. V lost 10 bases and J lost 1; bases outside the gene matches: 11. This CDR3 is 16 amino acids long. Germline V gene sequence: CDR1 LNHDA, CDR2 SQIVND (reference sequence). CDR3 coding DNA: TGTGCCACCCGGGACAGGGGCGGTTCGGGCACAGATACGCAGTATTTT. Protein sequence: CATRDRGGSGTDTQYF.

V is TRBV5-4 and J is TRBJ2-7; weak D call: TRBD2 (6 bases). Germline loops: CDR1 SGHNT, CDR2 YYREEE (reference sequence). Trimming stripped 0 bases from V and 1 base from J, with 11 bases between. This CDR3 is built from 15 residues. CDR3 in DNA: TGTGCCAGCAGCTTGGACGCGGGGCGGTCCTACGAGCAGTACTTC. Amino acids: CASSLDAGRSYEQYF.

The chain joins TRBV30 to TRBJ2-1; TRBD1 matches 10 bases. Germline trimming cut 4 bases from V and 4 bases from J; bases unmatched to any gene: 7. The CDR3 runs 15 residues. Per the germline V gene, CDR1 is GTSNPN and CDR2 is SVGIG (reference sequence). This chain's CDR3 is CAWTGTGVMYNEQFF. The CDR3 DNA follows: TGTGCCTGGACCGGGACAGGGGTTATGTACAATGAGCAGTTCTTC. Complete variable domain (other parts from reference TRBV30 and TRBJ2-1): SQTIHQWPATLVQPVGSPLSLECTVEGTSNPNLYWYRQAAGRGLQLLFYSVGIGQISSEVPQNLSASRPQDRQFILSSKKLLLSDSGFYLCAWTGTGVMYNEQFFGPGTRLTVL.

The chain uses TRBV20-1 and TRBJ2-7; the D gene is possibly TRBD2 (5 bases). CDR1 is DFQATT and CDR2 is SNEGSKA in the germline V gene (reference sequence). The CDR3 consists of 9 residues. The CDR3 nucleotides are TGCACCGCGGGCCGCGAGCAGTACTTC. Amino acids: CTAGREQYF.

The V gene is TRBV4-1, the J gene TRBJ1-5; D is unresolved. The CDR3 spans 16 residues. Trimming took off 0 bases at V and 3 bases at J, with 12 bases between the two ends. CDR1 MGHRA and CDR2 YSYEKL come from the germline V gene. The CDR3, as DNA: TGCGCCAGCAGCCAAGAAGTGCGGTCCCCCAATCAGCCCCAGCATTTT. Translated: CASSQEVRSPNQPQHF.

This chain links TRBV7-6 with TRBJ2-1, with 15 bases matching TRBD2. The junction had 1 base not matched to a gene; V was cut back by 4 bases and J by 9 bases. The V gene's germline CDR1 is SGHVS and CDR2 FNYEAQ. The CDR3 has 14 amino acids. As DNA, the CDR3 is TGTGCCAGCAGCTCGGGACTAGCGGGGGGTGAGCAGTTCTTC. Protein sequence: CASSSGLAGGEQFF.

V and J are TRBV4-2 and TRBJ2-7, with 7 bases identical to TRBD2. In germline, CDR1 is LGHNA, CDR2 YNFKEQ. V dropped 1 base and J dropped 1; count of bases not matched to a gene: 7. The CDR3 has 16 residues. This CDR3 is CASSQGETGGSYEQYF. As DNA, the CDR3 is TGTGCCAGCAGCCAAGGGGAGACGGGAGGATCCTACGAGCAGTACTTC.

The rearrangement joins TRBV18 to TRBJ2-6, with a weak D call TRBD1 (5 bases). V was cut by 2 bases and J by 0 bases, with 11 bases left in between. The germline V gene encodes CDR1 KGHSH and CDR2 LQKENI. This CDR3 has 17 amino acids. The DNA of the CDR3 is TGTGCCAGCTCACCATGGGGCCTAGACTCTGGGGCCAACGTCCTGACTTTC. Protein sequence: CASSPWGLDSGANVLTF.

CDR3 sequence reads: CASFTSGNYEQYF. DNA of the CDR3: TGTGCCAGCTTTACTAGCGGGAACTACGAGCAGTACTTC. The chain carries TRBV28 and TRBJ2-7; 10 bases are shared with TRBD2. The germline gives CDR1 MDHEN, CDR2 SYDVKM. With 8 bases clipped from V and 3 bases from J, the junction kept 4 bases outside the gene matches. The CDR3 consists of 13 residues.

The chain recombines TRBV19 with TRBJ2-1; 9 nucleotides agree with TRBD1. The V and J ends lost 5 bases and 6 bases, in that order; junction bases with no gene match: 8. Looked up from germline, CDR1 is LNHDA and CDR2 is SQIVND (reference sequence). CDR3 length: 15 residues. CDR3 loop: CASSHDRGRINEQFF. The CDR3, as DNA: TGTGCCAGTAGTCATGACAGGGGGAGGATCAATGAGCAGTTCTTC.

This clone was observed a single time. The chain has TRBV5-1 and TRBJ2-1; D might be TRBD2 (6 bases). The CDR3 extends over 16 amino acids. The V gene's germline CDR1 is SGHRS and CDR2 YFSETQ. Trimming shortened V by 0 bases and J by 6 bases, and 16 bases separated the two germline ends. The CDR3 DNA sequence: TGCGCCAGCAGCTTGGAAGCGCGGGGCCGGGGCAATGAGCAGTTCTTC. Translation gives CASSLEARGRGNEQFF.

The V gene is TRBV2, the J gene TRBJ1-1; possible D gene TRBD1, 6 bases. The CDR3 extends over 11 amino acids. Germline lookup yields CDR1 SNHLY and CDR2 FYNNEI. V was cut by 5 bases and J by 8 bases, with 9 bases left in between. CDR3 coding DNA: TGTGCCAGCAGTTATGACAGGGAAGCTTTCTTT. Its translation: CASSYDREAFF.

In this sample, this clone turned up once. This chain joins TRBV11-2 and TRBJ2-1; D unresolved. The V end was cut by 6 bases, the J end by 5 bases, with 20 bases between. Germline lookup yields CDR1 SGHAT and CDR2 FQNNGV. The CDR3 spans 16 residues. The CDR3 protein is CASRFPGRRLDNEQFF. The DNA of the CDR3 is TGTGCCAGCAGATTTCCGGGTCGACGCCTTGACAATGAGCAGTTCTTC.

This rearrangement joins TRBV11-2 to TRBJ1-1; 8 nucleotides match TRBD1. Germline assignment: CDR1 SGHAT and CDR2 FQNNGV. CDR3 size: 13 residues. The trim removed 3 bases at V and 4 bases at J, leaving 1 base unmatched. CDR3 in DNA: TGTGCCAGCAGCTTGACAGGGGTCACTGAAGCTTTCTTT. It translates to CASSLTGVTEAFF. Using reference TRBV11-2 and TRBJ1-1 for the parts outside the CDR3, the full variable domain is EAGVAQSPRYKIIEKRQSVAFWCNPISGHATLYWYQQILGQGPKLLIQFQNNGVVDDSQLPKDRFSAERLKGVDSTLKIQPAKLEDSAVYLCASSLTGVTEAFFGQGTRLTVV.

Concerning this clone: This same CDR3 is encoded by further DNA sequences in the sample. V and J are TRBV5-1 and TRBJ2-3, with D perhaps TRBD2 (6 bases). The germline V gene encodes CDR1 SGHRS and CDR2 YFSETQ. The V gene lost 0 bases and the J gene lost 1 base, with 12 bases spanning the gap. The CDR3 contains 16 residues. This CDR3 reads CASSLEGREGTDTQYF. The DNA for the CDR3 is TGCGCCAGCAGCTTGGAGGGCAGGGAGGGCACAGATACGCAGTATTTT.

This sequence joins TRBV28 and TRBJ1-4; D uncertain. This CDR3 region has 19 residues. CDR1 is MDHEN, CDR2 SYDVKM, per germline. V gave up 2 bases and J gave up 3 bases, with 22 bases separating them. The CDR3 region has the DNA TGTGCCAGCAGTTTAGAGGGAGTCCGGCATATTCTGGCTAATGAAAAACTGTTTTTT. Amino acids: CASSLEGVRHILANEKLFF.